This TCR beta chain comes out of a study of long-term antiretroviral therapy in people with HIV. Points from the study as a whole: Repertoires with HIV possessed tighter CDR3 length spans than those of controls.

As to this clone: Its antigen remains unidentified.

With survey level as its setting, the immunoSEQ assay was v3.0. Libraries were prepared by immunoSEQ multiplex PCR; TCRdb keeps only in-frame clonotypes and omits some of them. The profile covers 22,000 or so clones, with approximately 87% appearing a single time and about 3.3% taken by the ten largest. With 1 base removed from V and 5 bases from J, the gap between germline ends came to 9 bases. The CDR3 is made up of 14 amino acids. The germline V gene encodes CDR1 MGHRA and CDR2 YSYEKL. This receptor was obtained from a woman aged 45-60 years with HIV. The sequencing here drew on unsorted PBMCs, taken 2.6 years after starting antiretroviral therapy. This rearrangement joins TRBV4-1 to TRBJ1-5, with D perhaps TRBD1 (6 bases). The CDR3 is CASSQVAGDQPQHF. The CDR3 nucleotides are TGCGCCAGCAGCCAAGTAGCAGGGGATCAGCCCCAGCATTTT.